This is a list of T cell receptor beta chains from one sample in a study of beta chain features in type 1 diabetes. The table came from immunoSEQ multiplex PCR; TCRdb's copy has only in-frame clones and leaves some out. The table has approximately 730,000 clones, roughly 13% seen once. The sequencing sample was made of naive CD4+ T cells from blood. The receptors were gathered from a man between 18 and 29 years old with type 1 diabetes. CDR3s include the opening cysteine and the closing phenylalanine or tryptophan. Fields, in order: V gene, CDR3 protein.

v_gene: TRBV21-1
CDR3aa: CASLRFEQYF

v_gene: TRBV30
CDR3aa: CACGPPGQGARELFF

v_gene: TRBV19
CDR3aa: CASRLQGEGVNEQFF

v_gene: TRBV21-1
CDR3aa: CASSPGGSVPYGYTF

v_gene: TRBV9
CDR3aa: CASSVGTGGTTNEKLFF

v_gene: TRBV27
CDR3aa: CASSRTASYEQYF

v_gene: TRBV20-1
CDR3aa: CSASSSYEQYF

v_gene: TRBV9
CDR3aa: CASSVDQTDTQYF

v_gene: TRBV10-2
CDR3aa: CASSVQDSYTEAFF

v_gene: TRBV7-2
CDR3aa: CASSRAGDGEKLFF

v_gene: TRBV29-1
CDR3aa: CSVDASGGPPWTQYF

v_gene: TRBV9
CDR3aa: CASSVERAANTGELFF

v_gene: TRBV28
CDR3aa: CASSLGGADSNQPQHF

v_gene: TRBV30
CDR3aa: CAWSVRDRLGGLRYEQYF

v_gene: TRBV30
CDR3aa: CAWSVRDNQPQHF

v_gene: TRBV6-1
CDR3aa: CASSEVGGSSYNEQFF

v_gene: TRBV6-1
CDR3aa: CASSWADRGPQAQHF

v_gene: TRBV6-1
CDR3aa: CASPWGTNTEAFF

v_gene: TRBV2
CDR3aa: CASSAQGASSYEQYF

v_gene: TRBV5-4
CDR3aa: CASREGGTVLGPEAFF

v_gene: TRBV29-1
CDR3aa: CSVRGGDYEQYF

v_gene: TRBV5-4
CDR3aa: CASSTDRVGGYTF

v_gene: TRBV4-1
CDR3aa: CASSHGQGNYEQYF

v_gene: TRBV21-1
CDR3aa: CASSQRQGGSKANVLTF

v_gene: TRBV7-9
CDR3aa: CASSPDRRNYGYTF

v_gene: TRBV19
CDR3aa: CATNQEGSTDSPLHF

v_gene: TRBV7-6
CDR3aa: CASSLRVWGAKINEKLFF

v_gene: TRBV30
CDR3aa: CAWSRTGAKNTEAFF

v_gene: TRBV9
CDR3aa: CASSLGLISPLHF

v_gene: TRBV5-6
CDR3aa: CASSLGFQETQYF

v_gene: TRBV29-1
CDR3aa: CSGTGTRNAGELFF

v_gene: TRBV5-6
CDR3aa: CASSPPGSGANVLTF

v_gene: TRBV4-1
CDR3aa: CASSVLRGDNQPQHF

v_gene: TRBV28
CDR3aa: CASSQQGLGYEQYF

v_gene: TRBV4-2
CDR3aa: CASSQVRADYGYTF

v_gene: TRBV7-7
CDR3aa: CASGGTISSGELFF

v_gene: TRBV6-1
CDR3aa: CASTRDRNNEQFF

v_gene: TRBV18
CDR3aa: CASSPPLGGAFF

v_gene: TRBV5-1
CDR3aa: CASSSLGQASYEQYF

v_gene: TRBV5-4
CDR3aa: CASSVAGGDHEQFF

v_gene: TRBV6-5
CDR3aa: CASSYLAGGGGEQFF

v_gene: TRBV5-4
CDR3aa: CASSFHGPATNIQYF